This record covers a single T cell receptor beta chain. The record originates from a study of blood T cell repertoires in COVID-19. Per the study methods: Estimation of nucleated cell counts relied on the amplification of reference gene primers. Assay: immunoSEQ multiplex PCR; the TCRdb copy retains only in-frame clones and omits some. The V and J calls and clone size are taken from that table; D and trimming were inferred from the DNA. The table shows almost 35,000 clones, with about 87% occurring only once. This CDR3 is built from 14 residues. The V end lost 4 bases, the J end lost 10 bases, and 17 bases lay between the germline ends. Germline lookup yields CDR1 WSHSY and CDR2 SAAADI.

Sequences were obtained from peripheral blood. This receptor was taken from a man aged 55 to 69 with active COVID-19. The chain couples TRBV10-2 to TRBJ1-5; D is ambiguous. CDR3 protein: CASSVNRPGQPQHF. In DNA form, the CDR3 reads TGCGCCAGCAGTGTTAACCGCCCGGGTCAACCCCAGCATTTT.